The source of this T cell receptor (beta chain) is a study of graft-versus-host responses after intestinal transplantation. Overall study: Every recipient underwent anti-thymocyte globulin induction, then tacrolimus and steroids for about three years.

Points from the study as a whole: Declines in HvG clones occurring early post-transplant were associated with peak circulating GvH clone levels. The authors found GvH clones in recipient marrow, some appearing first in ileum or blood.

The assay was immunoSEQ multiplex PCR, and TCRdb's table has in-frame clones only and misses some. The table shows roughly 120,000 clones, with 85% to 95% occurring only once. As concerns this clone: Its antigen remains unknown.

V was pared by 5 bases and J by 5 bases, with 15 bases between. CDR3 length equals 14 residues. Germline loops: CDR1 SGHAT, CDR2 FQNNGV. The chain recombines TRBV11-2 with TRBJ1-1; no clear D gene. The source material was unstimulated CD4+ T cells sorted from spleen or lymph node cells, sampled before intestinal transplant. The sequence was collected from a human donor who received an intestinal transplant. This CDR3 is CASSQAAGSTEAFF. CDR3 DNA: TGTGCCAGCAGCCAGGCGGCAGGTTCAACTGAAGCTTTCTTT.